This TCR beta chain was captured in a study of shared clonotypes between healthy human individuals. HIV-negative, healthy adults without recent acute infections or vaccinations were the donors. V lost 4 bases, J lost 2 bases, and 21 bases lay in between. Germline CDR1 LGHNA, CDR2 YNFKEQ. The CDR3 runs 18 residues. This clone was counted ten times or more. Sequenced by immunoSEQ multiplex PCR; TCRdb stores in-frame clones only, minus some. Of approximately 460,000 clones in the sample, more than 70% were seen once. J is TRBJ1-3 and V is TRBV4-2; D perhaps matches TRBD1 (6 bases). This TCR was recovered from a woman between 40 and 55 years old in good health. Some clones in this sample may be carry-over from other donors' samples. The sample comprised PBMCs. The CDR3 spells CASSPRQASEDAGNTIYF. CDR3 nucleotides: TGTGCCAGCAGCCCTCGACAGGCTTCAGAAGACGCTGGAAACACCATATATTTT.